The 29 T cell receptor beta chains below were found in one sample sequenced in a study of long-term antiretroviral therapy in people with HIV. Investigators performed immunoSEQ version v3.0 at survey level. Here immunoSEQ multiplex PCR was the method, and the copy in TCRdb shows in-frame clones only, minus some. This table holds under 20,000 clones, roughly 80% found once. The input for sequencing was unsorted PBMCs, taken 0.2 years after starting antiretroviral therapy. The receptors stem from a woman aged 40-49 years with HIV.

The chain joins TRBV6-6 to TRBJ1-2, with 7 bases that match TRBD1. The CDR3 runs 15 residues. Unmatched junction bases numbered 7, after V lost 5 bases and J lost 1 base. Germline V gene data show CDR1 as MNHNY and CDR2 as SVGAGI (reference sequence). CDR3 protein: CASSPMGQSNYGYTF. The CDR3 nucleotides read TGTGCCAGCAGTCCCATGGGACAGAGTAACTATGGCTACACCTTC.

The chain's CDR3 is CASSPRTDTGELFF. Written as DNA, the CDR3 is TGCGCCAGCAGCCCACGGACGGACACCGGGGAGCTGTTTTTT. V usage is TRBV5-1 and J usage is TRBJ2-2; no reliable D call. Between the trimmed V and J ends, which lost 4 bases and 3 bases, there was a span of 10 bases. Germline assignment: CDR1 SGHRS and CDR2 YFSETQ. The CDR3 runs 14 residues.

This rearrangement joins TRBV6-1 to TRBJ1-1; D is ambiguous. The CDR3 totals 13 residues. The germline V and J ends were trimmed by 4 bases and 5 bases, with 11 bases remaining between them. The germline CDR1 and CDR2 sequences are MNHNS and SASEGT. The CDR3 sequence is CASSVSGWTEAFF. The CDR3 DNA sequence: TGTGCCAGCAGTGTGTCGGGGTGGACTGAAGCTTTCTTT.

The rearrangement joins TRBV2 to TRBJ2-7; a weak D match, TRBD2 (5 bases). This CDR3 has 14 amino acids. Looked up from germline, CDR1 is SNHLY and CDR2 is FYNNEI. V shed 10 bases and J shed 1 base, with 17 bases lying between them. In nucleotides, the CDR3 is TGTGCCACCCTTGTGGAACGGGGTTCCTACGAGCAGTACTTC. Residues: CATLVERGSYEQYF.

This rearrangement joins TRBV19 to TRBJ2-3; 8 positions match TRBD2. J lost 0 bases, V lost 5 bases, and 4 bases had no gene match. Germline lookup yields CDR1 LNHDA and CDR2 SQIVND (reference sequence). The CDR3 extends over 15 amino acids. CDR3 sequence (DNA): TGTGCCAGTAGTCCTAGCGGGCGTAGCACAGATACGCAGTATTTT. It encodes CASSPSGRSTDTQYF.

This chain links TRBV5-1 with TRBJ1-5; 7 positions agree with TRBD1. From germline, CDR1 is SGHRS and CDR2 YFSETQ. The CDR3 covers 15 residues. Germline trimming cut 2 bases from V and 5 bases from J; bases unmatched to any gene: 7. The CDR3 coding sequence is TGCGCCAGCAGCTTAATGGGACAGTTTGATCAGCCCCAGCATTTT. Translated: CASSLMGQFDQPQHF. Combining the CDR3 with reference TRBV5-1 and TRBJ1-5 gives the whole variable domain KAGVTQTPRYLIKTRGQQVTLSCSPISGHRSVSWYQQTPGQGLQFLFEYFSETQRNKGNFPGRFSGRQFSNSRSEMNVSTLELGDSALYLCASSLMGQFDQPQHFGDGTRLSIL.

The rearrangement uses TRBV5-6 and TRBJ2-4, with 8 bases aligning to TRBD1. This CDR3 is built from 17 residues. V lost 3 bases, J lost 0 bases, and 8 bases stayed unmatched. CDR1 is SGHDT and CDR2 is YYEEEE in the germline V gene. The CDR3, as DNA: TGTGCCAGCAGCTACAGGGGGACCGGCCTAGCCAAAAACATTCAGTACTTC. Translating it yields CASSYRGTGLAKNIQYF.

V gene TRBV29-1 combines with J gene TRBJ1-1; a weak D match, TRBD1 (5 bases). V gave up 4 bases and J gave up 8 bases, with 8 bases separating them. In germline, CDR1 is SQVTM, CDR2 ANQGSEA. This CDR3 spans 10 amino acids. The CDR3 protein is CSVAGHEAFF. The CDR3 nucleotides are TGCAGCGTTGCTGGACACGAAGCTTTCTTT.

The V and J genes are TRBV7-2 and TRBJ1-1, with D hard to call. V dropped 4 bases and J dropped 1 base, with 10 bases sitting between them. CDR3 length: 14 amino acids. CDR1 is SGHTA, CDR2 FQGNSA, per germline. The CDR3 DNA follows: TGTGCCAGCAGCTCCCCGGACCGGAACACTGAAGCTTTCTTT. It yields the protein CASSSPDRNTEAFF.

This chain joins TRBV5-6 and TRBJ1-2; 7 bases match TRBD1. Germline V gives CDR1 SGHDT, CDR2 YYEEEE. The CDR3 is made up of 15 amino acids. J lost 0 bases, V lost 7 bases, and 9 bases had no gene match. The chain's CDR3 is CASGGQFLPNYGYTF. The CDR3 DNA reads TGTGCCAGCGGGGGACAGTTCCTACCTAACTATGGCTACACCTTC.

The chain joins TRBV30 to TRBJ2-2; D unresolved. Trimming stripped 0 bases from V and 1 base from J, with 6 bases between. Germline V CDR1 and CDR2: GTSNPN, SVGIG (reference sequence). The CDR3 spans 14 residues. CDR3 DNA: TGTGCCTGGAGTGTTAGTGTGAACACCGGGGAGCTGTTTTTT. Residues: CAWSVSVNTGELFF.

The J gene is TRBJ2-2, the V gene TRBV27; the match to TRBD2 covers 13 bases. Germline CDR1 and CDR2: MNHEY and SMNVEV (reference sequence). V lost 3 bases to trimming and J lost 7 bases; unmatched junction nucleotides: 8. The CDR3 has 17 amino acids. The CDR3 DNA reads TGTGCCAGCAGTTTCCCGGGACTAGCGGGGTTTATCGGGGAGCTGTTTTTT. Its protein product is CASSFPGLAGFIGELFF.

This chain uses TRBV4-1 with TRBJ1-1, with no clear D. Germline CDR1 and CDR2: MGHRA and YSYEKL. There are 15 residues in the CDR3. With 1 base removed from V and 0 bases from J, the gap between germline ends came to 9 bases. CDR3 amino acids: CASSQAPGMNTEAFF. The CDR3 region has the DNA TGCGCCAGCAGCCAAGCGCCGGGCATGAACACTGAAGCTTTCTTT.

The chain recombines TRBV15 with TRBJ1-4; D is unresolved. With 1 base removed from V and 8 bases from J, the gap between germline ends came to 14 bases. CDR3 length: 15 residues. Germline-derived CDR1 and CDR2 are LNHNV and YYDKDF (reference sequence). The CDR3 nucleotides are TGTGCCACCAGCAGAGGACCGATTAATGTAGAAAAACTGTTTTTT. This encodes CATSRGPINVEKLFF.

This sequence joins TRBV10-2 and TRBJ2-7; 10 bases agree with TRBD2. The CDR3 is 17 residues long. With 5 bases clipped from V and 0 bases from J, the junction kept 10 bases outside the gene matches. Germline V lookup: CDR1 WSHSY, CDR2 SAAADI. CDR3 DNA: TGCGCCAGCAGTCGCCTTGGACTAGCGGTAGGCTCCTACGAGCAGTACTTC. Translated: CASSRLGLAVGSYEQYF.

This clone was detected a few times. The V gene is TRBV7-6, the J gene TRBJ2-7; 7 bases fit TRBD1. Germline assignment: CDR1 SGHVS and CDR2 FNYEAQ. Unmatched junction bases numbered 2, after V lost 1 base and J lost 5 bases. This CDR3 is built from 13 residues. Written as DNA, the CDR3 is TGTGCCAGCAGCTTAGGGGGGACAGACGAGCAGTACTTC. Translating gives CASSLGGTDEQYF.

This clone was picked up one time. CDR3 in amino acids: CASSLRLTGDEQYF. In nucleotides, the CDR3 is TGTGCCAGCTCGCTACGTCTCACAGGGGACGAGCAGTACTTC. The V call is TRBV18, the J call TRBJ2-7; 7 nucleotides line up with TRBD1. After removal of 6 bases from V and 5 bases from J, the junction contained 10 bases not matched to a gene. Per germline, CDR1 KGHSH and CDR2 LQKENI. CDR3 length: 14 residues.

V is TRBV10-2 and J is TRBJ2-5; 7 bases match TRBD1. The germline V gene encodes CDR1 WSHSY and CDR2 SAAADI. The CDR3 runs to 15 residues. The V and J ends lost 5 bases and 5 bases, in that order; junction bases with no gene match: 11. The CDR3 region has the DNA TGCGCCAGCAGTAGGTCGATAGGGGGCTTCGAGACCCAGTACTTC. Translating gives CASSRSIGGFETQYF.

The chain employs TRBV25-1 and TRBJ1-1, with D possibly TRBD1 on 5 matching bases. The CDR3 spans 15 residues. The germline gives CDR1 MGHDK, CDR2 SYGVNS. Trimming took 1 base from V and 4 from J, leaving 13 bases between them. CDR3 DNA sequence: TGTGCCAGCAGTGAATTGCGGGGCGGCGGCACTGAAGCTTTCTTT. Translation: CASSELRGGGTEAFF.

The chain links TRBV9 to TRBJ1-2, with D possibly TRBD1 on 6 matching bases. Trimming pared 4 bases from V and 6 bases from J, leaving 16 bases between. The germline CDR1 and CDR2 sequences are SGDLS and YYNGEE. This CDR3 has 14 residues. Here the CDR3 DNA reads TGTGCCAGCAGCCGTTCCCCACGGACAGATGGCTACACCTTC. Its translation is CASSRSPRTDGYTF. Full variable domain (remainder filled in from reference TRBV9 and TRBJ1-2): DSGVTQTPKHLITATGQRVTLRCSPRSGDLSVYWYQQSLDQGLQFLIQYYNGEERAKGNILERFSAQQFPDLHSELNLSSLELGDSALYFCASSRSPRTDGYTFGSGTRLTVV.

This clone turned up a few times. This sequence joins TRBV5-1 and TRBJ2-7; D remains ambiguous. CDR3 length: 23 residues. Trimming pared 4 bases from V and 3 bases from J, leaving 41 bases between. Germline V lookup: CDR1 SGHRS, CDR2 YFSETQ. The CDR3 spells CASSKVRAATSPPLRVSNYEQYF. The DNA for the CDR3 is TGCGCCAGCAGCAAGGTACGGGCAGCGACGTCCCCCCCGCTAAGGGTCTCTAACTACGAGCAGTACTTC.

The chain combines TRBV30 with TRBJ1-1, with a tentative D call TRBD1 (5 bases). The CDR3 is 15 residues long. Trimming took off 0 bases at V and 1 base at J, with 12 bases between the two ends. In germline, CDR1 is GTSNPN, CDR2 SVGIG (reference sequence). The CDR3 reads CAWSVVGARNTEAFF. As DNA, the CDR3 is TGTGCCTGGAGTGTCGTCGGGGCGAGGAACACTGAAGCTTTCTTT. Complete variable domain (other parts from reference TRBV30 and TRBJ1-1): SQTIHQWPATLVQPVGSPLSLECTVEGTSNPNLYWYRQAAGRGLQLLFYSVGIGQISSEVPQNLSASRPQDRQFILSSKKLLLSDSGFYLCAWSVVGARNTEAFFGQGTRLTVV.

The V call is TRBV6-5, the J call TRBJ1-5, with D unclear. V lost 5 bases to trimming and J lost 4 bases, with 9 bases between them. The CDR3 runs to 13 residues. Looked up from germline, CDR1 is MNHEY and CDR2 is SVGAGI. The CDR3 DNA sequence: TGTGCCAGCAGTCCCTCCAGGAATCAGCCCCAGCATTTT. As protein: CASSPSRNQPQHF.

This chain joins TRBV7-8 and TRBJ2-3; 7 nucleotides line up with TRBD2. CDR3 length equals 13 residues. Germline V lookup: CDR1 SGHVS, CDR2 FQNEAQ. Trimming removed 3 bases from V and 4 bases from J; junction bases left unmatched: 1. The CDR3 nucleotides are TGTGCCAGCAGCTTGGGGGGGGCAGATACGCAGTATTTT. It encodes CASSLGGADTQYF.

This chain uses TRBV2 with TRBJ2-3; 8 bases agree with TRBD2. The CDR3 runs 18 residues. J gave up 2 bases and V 0 bases, and 10 bases lay outside the gene matches. Germline V gene sequence: CDR1 SNHLY, CDR2 FYNNEI. Written as DNA, the CDR3 is TGTGCCAGCAGTGAAGCGGTGTCATATAGCGGGGTCACAGATACGCAGTATTTT. Translation: CASSEAVSYSGVTDTQYF.

The rearrangement joins TRBV15 to TRBJ1-1, with D tentatively TRBD1 (6 bases). This CDR3 has 15 amino acids. The germline gives CDR1 LNHNV, CDR2 YYDKDF (reference sequence). V was pared by 3 bases and J by 0 bases, with 11 bases between. The CDR3 nucleotides read TGTGCCACCAGCAGGACGAGGGGGATGAACACTGAAGCTTTCTTT. Amino acids: CATSRTRGMNTEAFF.

This chain connects TRBV5-6 to TRBJ1-2; 8 nucleotides match TRBD1. The CDR3 has 17 residues. Germline V CDR1 and CDR2: SGHDT, YYEEEE. The ends lost 4 bases at V and 7 bases at J; junction bases unmatched: 18. CDR3 sequence reads: CASSGTDRASKVGGYTF. The CDR3 nucleotides read TGTGCCAGCAGCGGGACGGACAGGGCCTCCAAAGTTGGTGGCTACACCTTC. The full variable domain, rest sourced from reference TRBV5-6 and TRBJ1-2, is DAGVTQSPTHLIKTRGQQVTLRCSPKSGHDTVSWYQQALGQGPQFIFQYYEEEERQRGNFPDRFSGHQFPNYSSELNVNALLLGDSALYLCASSGTDRASKVGGYTFGSGTRLTVV.

The chain uses TRBV28 and TRBJ2-7; 7 bases line up with TRBD1. Germline V gene sequence: CDR1 MDHEN, CDR2 SYDVKM. V lost 6 bases, J lost 2 bases, and 7 bases stayed unmatched. The CDR3 runs to 14 residues. In DNA, the CDR3 is TGTGCCAGCAGGGATCGGACAGGCGCCTACGAGCAGTACTTC. Its protein is CASRDRTGAYEQYF.

Here the CDR3 reads CAIRTTDTQYF. In DNA, the CDR3 is TGTGCCATCAGAACCACAGATACGCAGTATTTT. The chain links TRBV10-3 to TRBJ2-3, with D unresolved. V gave up 6 bases and J gave up 2 bases, with 3 bases separating them. CDR1 is ENHRY, CDR2 SYGVKD, per germline. CDR3 length: 11 amino acids.